This T cell receptor beta chain was recovered during a study of CD8 T cells in ankylosing spondylitis. In its sample, this clonotype ranks as medium-sized (0.01 to 0.1%). Quantitative barcoded 5'-RACE was used to prepare TCR beta libraries. TCRdb ran MiXCR on the 5' RACE reads and lists one entry per CDR3 protein. The profile shows more than 30,000 distinct CDR3 sequences, under 15% of them singletons. The sample comprised synovial fluid, either unsorted or a sorted T cell fraction (not recorded which). This TCR derives from a male donor with ankylosing spondylitis.

CDR3 in amino acids: CASSQSMDIYEQYF. The CDR3 DNA sequence: TGTGCCAGCAGTCAATCAATGGACATTTACGAGCAGTACTTC. J is TRBJ2-7 and V is TRBV27, with TRBD1 as a possible D gene (5 bases). The CDR3 totals 14 residues. CDR1 is MNHEY, CDR2 SMNVEV, per germline (reference sequence). Trimming left V 5 bases short and J 4 bases short, with 15 bases between.